This TCR beta chain originates from a study of vaccination and CD4 T cells after COVID-19. Study context: Post-diagnosis, post-COVID samples were collected after a median around 97 days, ranging 35 to 161. Stimulation of the cells used overlapping spike peptide pools from SARS-CoV-2 and from the common cold coronaviruses HCoV-NL63, HCoV-OC43 and HCoV-229E.

Regarding this clonotype: Its target is not known.

Scientists ran DNA taken from cultured CD4+ T cells through the Oncomine TCR Beta short-read assay for sequencing. Using its own MiXCR run on the PCR reads, TCRdb lists one record per CDR3 protein. The table includes 13,000 to 15,000 distinct CDR3 sequences, over 45% detected once. There are 14 residues in the CDR3. Losses at the gene ends were 6 bases for V and 2 bases for J; bases not matched to a gene: 6. Germline V lookup: CDR1 MNHNS, CDR2 SASEGT. The sample's treatment: roughly 10-day PBMC culture with coronavirus spike peptide pools or control peptides (ViraFEST assay). The clonotype originates from a human donor with COVID-19. The chain is built from TRBV6-1 and TRBJ1-1; 7 nucleotides line up with TRBD1. Specimen: cultured CD4+ T cells from blood, collected after SARS-CoV-2 vaccination. The CDR3 here is CASRDRQGNTEAFF. CDR3 nucleotides: TGTGCCAGCAGGGACAGACAGGGCAACACTGAAGCTTTCTTT.